The 21 T cell receptor beta chains presented below share a single source sample, sequenced in a study of OX40 agonist ivuxolimab in advanced cancers. Measured with immunoSEQ multiplex PCR; TCRdb has only the in-frame clones, and not every one. Among about 20,000 clones listed, 85% to 95% were seen once. This sample comprised CD4+ or CD8+ T cells sorted from blood, obtained in a trial of the OX40 agonist ivuxolimab. These receptors were obtained from an adult with an advanced solid tumor such as melanoma, head and neck, liver or kidney cancer.

This clone was recorded a few times. This rearrangement joins TRBV2 to TRBJ1-2; no clear D. V dropped 1 base and J dropped 6 bases, with 12 bases sitting between them. The CDR3 spans 14 residues. CDR1 and CDR2 (germline): SNHLY, FYNNEI. The CDR3 coding sequence is TGTGCCAGCAGTGAAGAGGCGGAATCGGATGGCTACACCTTC. Encoded protein: CASSEEAESDGYTF.

This chain connects TRBV29-1 to TRBJ2-7; D is possibly TRBD1 (6 bases). The CDR3 sequence is 15 residues long. Between the trimmed V and J ends, which lost 4 bases and 0 bases, there was a span of 16 bases. CDR1 is SQVTM and CDR2 is ANQGSEA in the germline V gene. CDR3 nucleotides: TGCAGCGTTGTGGAAAAGGGGGTAGCCTCCTACGAGCAGTACTTC. This encodes CSVVEKGVASYEQYF.

The gene calls are TRBV10-3 and TRBJ2-2, with D possibly matching TRBD1 (6 bases). This CDR3 spans 16 amino acids. Germline V CDR1 and CDR2: ENHRY, SYGVKD. The ends were cut back, 4 bases at V and 3 bases at J, with 15 bases in the middle. CDR3 loop: CAISVPGAEHTGELFF. CDR3 bases: TGTGCCATCAGTGTACCAGGGGCAGAGCACACCGGGGAGCTGTTTTTT.

The chain carries TRBV7-7 and TRBJ1-1; D may be TRBD1 (5 bases). The CDR3 covers 17 residues. Germline V gives CDR1 SSHAT, CDR2 FNYEAQ (reference sequence). Trimming stripped 1 base from V and 1 base from J, with 16 bases between. The CDR3 DNA is TGTGCCAGCAGCTTAGTGGGGGGGTTAAGACAGAACACTGAAGCTTTCTTT. Translated, it gives CASSLVGGLRQNTEAFF.

The chain employs TRBV10-3 and TRBJ1-1; 8 bases line up with TRBD1. This CDR3 has 13 residues. With 6 bases clipped from V and 7 bases from J, the junction kept 7 bases outside the gene matches. Germline lookup yields CDR1 ENHRY and CDR2 SYGVKD. The CDR3, as DNA: TGTGCCATCAGCCAGGGGGCCTGGGATGAAGCTTTCTTT. The encoded protein is CAISQGAWDEAFF.

The chain links TRBV5-6 to TRBJ2-1, with D perhaps TRBD2 (6 bases). Trimming pared 4 bases from V and 6 bases from J, leaving 14 bases between. The CDR3 contains 14 residues. Germline V CDR1 and CDR2: SGHDT, YYEEEE. CDR3 nucleotides: TGTGCCAGCAGCCCCTTCGGCGGGGCCAATGAGCAGTTCTTC. It yields the protein CASSPFGGANEQFF.

V and J are TRBV19 and TRBJ1-2, with D hard to call. Per the germline V gene, CDR1 is LNHDA and CDR2 is SQIVND (reference sequence). Trimming stripped 6 bases from V and 0 bases from J, with 14 bases between. The CDR3 runs to 15 residues. The CDR3 sequence is CASSLGESANYGYTF. The CDR3 DNA reads as TGTGCCAGTAGCCTCGGGGAGAGTGCTAACTATGGCTACACCTTC. The full variable domain, its missing parts supplied by reference TRBV19 and TRBJ1-2, is DGGITQSPKYLFRKEGQNVTLSCEQNLNHDAMYWYRQDPGQGLRLIYYSQIVNDFQKGDIAEGYSVSREKKESFPLTVTSAQKNPTAFYLCASSLGESANYGYTFGSGTRLTVV.

This clone showed up just once. The chain combines TRBV29-1 with TRBJ1-2; D is possibly TRBD1 (5 bases). This CDR3 spans 12 amino acids. Per germline, CDR1 SQVTM and CDR2 ANQGSEA. V lost 6 bases, J lost 2 bases, and 10 bases lay in between. The CDR3 DNA follows: TGCAGCGTCCCAGGGAGCAACTATGGCTACACCTTC. It yields the protein CSVPGSNYGYTF.

This chain joins TRBV13 and TRBJ2-7; 9 nucleotides match TRBD1. V gave up 0 bases and J gave up 3 bases; unmatched junction bases: 0. The CDR3 is 14 residues long. Germline assignment: CDR1 PRHDT and CDR2 FYEKMQ (reference sequence). In nucleotides, the CDR3 is TGTGCCAGCAGCTTAGGGACAGGGGGCTACGAGCAGTACTTC. Translating gives CASSLGTGGYEQYF.

This chain links TRBV27 with TRBJ2-1; D may be TRBD2 (7 bases). CDR1 MNHEY and CDR2 SMNVEV come from the germline V gene (reference sequence). V gave up 7 bases and J gave up 7 bases, with 20 bases separating them. The CDR3 runs 15 residues. CDR3 sequence (DNA): TGTGCCAGCAAAAGGGGGGGAGTACCGGTGAATGAGCAGTTCTTC. It translates to CASKRGGVPVNEQFF.

The V call is TRBV27, the J call TRBJ1-1; D is ambiguous. V shed 6 bases and J shed 7 bases, with 12 bases lying between them. CDR1 is MNHEY, CDR2 SMNVEV, per germline (reference sequence). The CDR3 has 12 residues. The CDR3 DNA reads as TGTGCCAGCAGCCCGGACGGGGTTGAAGCTTTCTTT. Its translation: CASSPDGVEAFF.

The chain recombines TRBV2 with TRBJ2-3; D is undetermined. The CDR3 contains 14 residues. V gave up 3 bases and J gave up 2 bases, with 9 bases separating them. The germline gives CDR1 SNHLY, CDR2 FYNNEI. The CDR3: CASSDISITDTQYF. CDR3 nucleotides: TGTGCCAGCAGTGACATATCAATCACAGATACGCAGTATTTT.

This clone has just a few counts. The chain has TRBV6-1 and TRBJ1-1; D may be TRBD1 (5 bases). V dropped 5 bases and J dropped 6 bases, with 13 bases sitting between them. Germline-derived CDR1 and CDR2 are MNHNS and SASEGT. This CDR3 contains 13 residues. The CDR3 loop reads CASSREGFSEAFF. The CDR3 nucleotides read TGTGCCAGCAGTCGGGAGGGGTTTTCTGAAGCTTTCTTT.

The chain combines TRBV15 with TRBJ2-7; D perhaps matches TRBD2 (6 bases). The CDR3 is made up of 15 amino acids. Germline CDR1 reads LNHNV; CDR2 reads YYDKDF (reference sequence). Trimming shortened V by 0 bases and J by 4 bases, and 13 bases separated the two germline ends. The DNA for the CDR3 is TGTGCCACCAGCAGAGAGGGGGGTAGAAGTTACGAGCAGTACTTC. It yields the protein CATSREGGRSYEQYF.

CDR3 loop: CASSLQDWSSYNSPLHF. CDR3 DNA: TGTGCCAGCAGTTTACAGGACTGGAGCTCCTATAATTCACCCCTCCACTTT. The chain joins TRBV28 to TRBJ1-6, with D unresolved. V was cut by 2 bases and J by 0 bases, with 11 bases left in between. This CDR3 contains 17 residues. Per germline, CDR1 MDHEN and CDR2 SYDVKM.

The chain is built from TRBV4-1 and TRBJ1-6, with TRBD1 identical over 7 bases. The CDR3 spans 17 residues. CDR1 is MGHRA, CDR2 YSYEKL, per germline. J gave up 0 bases and V 3 bases, and 5 bases lay outside the gene matches. Here the CDR3 reads CASSHPGTVSYNSPLHF. In DNA, the CDR3 is TGCGCCAGCAGCCATCCCGGGACAGTCTCCTATAATTCACCCCTCCACTTT.

The chain has TRBV29-1 and TRBJ1-1, with 9 positions matching TRBD1. V shed 1 base and J 5 bases; nucleotides not matched to a gene: 5. CDR3 length: 14 amino acids. Germline CDR1 SQVTM, CDR2 ANQGSEA. CDR3 sequence: CSVEATGGWTEAFF. CDR3 in DNA: TGCAGCGTTGAAGCTACAGGGGGCTGGACTGAAGCTTTCTTT.

This rearrangement joins TRBV5-6 to TRBJ2-7; D unresolved. From germline, CDR1 is SGHDT and CDR2 YYEEEE. The V and J ends lost 3 bases and 2 bases respectively, with 9 bases between them. This CDR3 contains 13 residues. The CDR3 nucleotides are TGTGCCAGCAGCTCCGACGGAACCTACGAGCAGTACTTC. Protein product: CASSSDGTYEQYF.

J is TRBJ1-1 and V is TRBV5-1; a possible D gene is TRBD1 (5 bases). CDR1 is SGHRS and CDR2 is YFSETQ in the germline V gene. This CDR3 comprises 14 residues. Between the trimmed V and J ends, which lost 5 bases and 3 bases, there was a span of 14 bases. In DNA form, the CDR3 reads TGCGCCAGCAGGCCAGAAGGGGCATACACTGAAGCTTTCTTT. Its protein product is CASRPEGAYTEAFF.

J is TRBJ1-3 and V is TRBV4-1; perhaps TRBD1 as D (5 bases). This CDR3 contains 17 residues. Per germline, CDR1 MGHRA and CDR2 YSYEKL. V was cut by 1 base and J by 2 bases, with 15 bases left in between. In DNA form, the CDR3 reads TGCGCCAGCAGCCAAGTTAGCCAAGGGGCTCCTGGAAACACCATATATTTT. Translation: CASSQVSQGAPGNTIYF.

This clone was detected once. The genes are TRBV4-2 and TRBJ2-7; D is perhaps TRBD2 (5 bases). The ends were cut back, 0 bases at V and 2 bases at J, with 8 bases in the middle. Germline-derived CDR1 and CDR2 are LGHNA and YNFKEQ. The CDR3 spans 14 residues. The DNA of the CDR3 is TGTGCCAGCAGCCAAGAGAGCGGACCCTACGAGCAGTACTTC. Translation gives CASSQESGPYEQYF.